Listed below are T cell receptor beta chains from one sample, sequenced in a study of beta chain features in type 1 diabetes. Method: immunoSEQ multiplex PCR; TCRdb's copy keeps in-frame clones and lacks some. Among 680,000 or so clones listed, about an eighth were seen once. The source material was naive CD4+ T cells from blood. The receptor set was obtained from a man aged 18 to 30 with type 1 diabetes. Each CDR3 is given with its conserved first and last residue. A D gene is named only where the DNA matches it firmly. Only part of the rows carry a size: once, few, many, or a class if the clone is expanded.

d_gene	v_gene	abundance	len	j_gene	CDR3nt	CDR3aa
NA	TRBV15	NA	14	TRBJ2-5	TGTGCCACCAGCAGAGATGGCAGTCAAGAGACCCAGTACTTC	CATSRDGSQETQYF
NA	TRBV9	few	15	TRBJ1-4	TGTGCCAGCAGCCCTCGGGTCAACTCGGGGGAGAAACTGTTTTTT	CASSPRVNSGEKLFF
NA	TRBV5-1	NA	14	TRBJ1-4	TGCGCCAGCAGCTTGGCCGGGGACGGTGAAAAACTGTTTTTT	CASSLAGDGEKLFF
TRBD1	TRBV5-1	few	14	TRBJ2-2	TGCGCCAGCAGCGTTACAGGGGACGCCGGGGAGCTGTTTTTT	CASSVTGDAGELFF
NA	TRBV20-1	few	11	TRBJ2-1	TGCAGTGCCCCTCGTAATGGCGAGCAGTTCTTC	CSAPRNGEQFF
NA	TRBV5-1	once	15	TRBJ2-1	TGCGCCAGCAGCTTTGCAGGGGAGGGGGTCGGAGAGCAGTTCTTC	CASSFAGEGVGEQFF
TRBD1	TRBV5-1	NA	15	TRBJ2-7	TGCGCCAGCAGCTTGGGGGACAGGAGCTCCTACGAGCAGTACTTC	CASSLGDRSSYEQYF
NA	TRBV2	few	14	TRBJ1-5	TGTGCCAGCAGTGAAGGGATGGCAGATCAGCCCCAGCATTTT	CASSEGMADQPQHF
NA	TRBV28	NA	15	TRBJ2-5	TGTGCCAGCAGTCCCCTAGGCGGATACCAAGAGACCCAGTACTTC	CASSPLGGYQETQYF
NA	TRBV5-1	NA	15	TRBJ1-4	TGCGCCAGCAGCTTTAATGGAGGGGGAGATGAAAAACTGTTTTTT	CASSFNGGGDEKLFF
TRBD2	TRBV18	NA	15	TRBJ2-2	TGTGCCAGCTCACCGACTAGCGGGGACACCGGGGAGCTGTTTTTT	CASSPTSGDTGELFF
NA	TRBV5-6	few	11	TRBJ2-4	TGTGCCAGCAGCTATGAAAACATTCAGTACTTC	CASSYENIQYF
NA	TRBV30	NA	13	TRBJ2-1	TGTGCCTGGAGTCCCTTAATATCCAATGAGCAGTTCTTC	CAWSPLISNEQFF
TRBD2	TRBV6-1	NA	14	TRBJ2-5	TGTGCCAGCACCCGGGGACTAGCCCCAGAGACCCAGTACTTC	CASTRGLAPETQYF
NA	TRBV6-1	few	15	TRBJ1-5	TGTGCCAGCTCAAGGTCGCACGATAGCAATCAGCCCCAGCATTTT	CASSRSHDSNQPQHF
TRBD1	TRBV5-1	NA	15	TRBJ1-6	TGCGCCAGCAGCCGCATGACAGGGGAGAATTCACCCCTCCACTTT	CASSRMTGENSPLHF
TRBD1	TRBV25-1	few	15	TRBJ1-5	TGTGCCAGCAGTGAACCCGGGACAGTAGATGGGCCCCAGCATTTT	CASSEPGTVDGPQHF
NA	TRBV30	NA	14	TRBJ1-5	TGTGCCTGGACATATACTGGTTCTCTTCAGCCCCAGCATTTT	CAWTYTGSLQPQHF
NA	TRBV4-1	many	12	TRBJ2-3	TGCGCCAGCAGCCAAGCACCAGATACGCAGTATTTT	CASSQAPDTQYF
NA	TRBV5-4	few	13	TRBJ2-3	TGTGCCAGCAGCTTTGCAGGAGAAGATACGCAGTATTTT	CASSFAGEDTQYF
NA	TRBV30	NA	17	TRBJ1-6	TGTGCCTGGACGAGACAGTCGACGAGCTCCTATAATTCACCCCTCCACTTT	CAWTRQSTSSYNSPLHF
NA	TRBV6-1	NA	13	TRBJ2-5	TGTGCCAGCAGGATTCGCGGCGAAGAGACCCAGTACTTC	CASRIRGEETQYF
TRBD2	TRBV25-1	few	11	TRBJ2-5	TGTGCCAGCAGTGGGTGGACTAGAGCCCACTTC	CASSGWTRAHF
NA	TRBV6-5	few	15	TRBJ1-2	TGTGCCAGCAGTTCTCTCGGGGCGGCAAACTATGGCTACACCTTC	CASSSLGAANYGYTF
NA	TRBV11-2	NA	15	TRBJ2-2	TGTGCCAGCCCGTGGGGCGAACATAACACCGGGGAGCTGTTTTTT	CASPWGEHNTGELFF
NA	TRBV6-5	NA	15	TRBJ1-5	TGTGCCAGCAGTTACTCGATGGCAGGGGATCGGCCCCAGCATTTT	CASSYSMAGDRPQHF
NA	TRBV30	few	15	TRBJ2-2	TGTGCCTGGACAGGGTCCGAACTGAGCACCGGGGAGCTGTTTTTT	CAWTGSELSTGELFF
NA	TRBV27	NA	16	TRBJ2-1	TGTGCCAGCAGTTTCCCCCCAGGGTCCCCCTACAATGAGCAGTTCTTC	CASSFPPGSPYNEQFF